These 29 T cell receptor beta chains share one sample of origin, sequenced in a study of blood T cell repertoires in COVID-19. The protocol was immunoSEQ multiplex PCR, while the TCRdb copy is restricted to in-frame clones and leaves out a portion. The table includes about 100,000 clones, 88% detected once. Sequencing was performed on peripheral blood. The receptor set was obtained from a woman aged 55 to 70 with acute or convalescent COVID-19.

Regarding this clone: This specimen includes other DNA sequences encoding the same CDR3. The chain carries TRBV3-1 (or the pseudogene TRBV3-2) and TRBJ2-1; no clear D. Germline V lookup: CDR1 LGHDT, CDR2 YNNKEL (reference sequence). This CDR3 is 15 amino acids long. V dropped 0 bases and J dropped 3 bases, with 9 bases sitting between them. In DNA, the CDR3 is TGTGCCAGCAGCCAAGATCTTGCCAGCTACAATGAGCAGTTCTTC. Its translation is CASSQDLASYNEQFF.

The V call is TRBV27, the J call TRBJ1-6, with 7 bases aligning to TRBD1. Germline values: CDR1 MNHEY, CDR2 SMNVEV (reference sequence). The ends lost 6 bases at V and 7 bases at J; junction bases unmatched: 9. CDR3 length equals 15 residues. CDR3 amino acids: CASSSTGQMNSPLHF. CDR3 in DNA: TGTGCCAGCAGCTCCACGGGACAGATGAATTCACCCCTCCACTTT.

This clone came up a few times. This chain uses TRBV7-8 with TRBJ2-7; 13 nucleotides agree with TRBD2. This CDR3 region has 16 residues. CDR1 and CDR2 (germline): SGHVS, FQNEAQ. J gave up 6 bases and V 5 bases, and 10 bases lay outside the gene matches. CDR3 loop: CASSNSRTSGRREQYF. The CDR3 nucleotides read TGTGCCAGCAGCAACTCCCGGACTAGCGGGAGACGCGAGCAGTACTTC.

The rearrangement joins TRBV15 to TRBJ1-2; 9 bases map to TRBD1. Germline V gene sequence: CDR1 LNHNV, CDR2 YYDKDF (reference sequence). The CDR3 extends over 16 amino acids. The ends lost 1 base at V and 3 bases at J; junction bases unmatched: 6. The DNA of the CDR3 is TGTGCCACCAGCAGAGGACTTAGGACAGGGGACTATGGCTACACCTTC. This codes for CATSRGLRTGDYGYTF.

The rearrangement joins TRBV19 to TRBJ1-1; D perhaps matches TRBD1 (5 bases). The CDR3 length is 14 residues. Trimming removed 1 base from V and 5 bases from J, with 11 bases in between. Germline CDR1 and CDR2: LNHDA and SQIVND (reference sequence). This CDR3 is CASSIGGEGTEAFF. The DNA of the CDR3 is TGTGCCAGTAGTATAGGAGGGGAGGGGACTGAAGCTTTCTTT.

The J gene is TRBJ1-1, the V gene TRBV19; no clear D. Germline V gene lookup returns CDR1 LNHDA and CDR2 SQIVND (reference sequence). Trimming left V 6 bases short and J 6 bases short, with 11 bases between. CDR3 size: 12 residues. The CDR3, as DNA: TGTGCCAGTAGCGTACGGGGATCTGAAGCTTTCTTT. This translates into CASSVRGSEAFF. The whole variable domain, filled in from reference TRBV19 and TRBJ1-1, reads DGGITQSPKYLFRKEGQNVTLSCEQNLNHDAMYWYRQDPGQGLRLIYYSQIVNDFQKGDIAEGYSVSREKKESFPLTVTSAQKNPTAFYLCASSVRGSEAFFGQGTRLTVV.

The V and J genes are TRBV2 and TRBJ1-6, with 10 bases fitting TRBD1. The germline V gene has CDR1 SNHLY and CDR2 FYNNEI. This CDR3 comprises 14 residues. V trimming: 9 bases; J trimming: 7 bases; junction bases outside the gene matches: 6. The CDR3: CASQPGQGNSPLHF. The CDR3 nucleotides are TGTGCCAGTCAACCGGGACAGGGGAATTCACCCCTCCACTTT.

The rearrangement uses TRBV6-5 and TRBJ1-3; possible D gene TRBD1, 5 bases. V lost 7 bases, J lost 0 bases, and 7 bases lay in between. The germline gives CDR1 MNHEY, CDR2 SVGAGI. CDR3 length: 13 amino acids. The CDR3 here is CASKGFSGNTIYF. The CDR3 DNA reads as TGTGCCAGCAAGGGGTTCTCTGGAAACACCATATATTTT.

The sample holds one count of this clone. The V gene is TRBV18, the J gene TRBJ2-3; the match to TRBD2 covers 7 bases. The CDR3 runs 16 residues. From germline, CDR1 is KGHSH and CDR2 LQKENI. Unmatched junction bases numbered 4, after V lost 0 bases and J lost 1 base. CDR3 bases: TGTGCCAGCTCACCACCAGCGGGATTCGGCACAGATACGCAGTATTTT. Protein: CASSPPAGFGTDTQYF.

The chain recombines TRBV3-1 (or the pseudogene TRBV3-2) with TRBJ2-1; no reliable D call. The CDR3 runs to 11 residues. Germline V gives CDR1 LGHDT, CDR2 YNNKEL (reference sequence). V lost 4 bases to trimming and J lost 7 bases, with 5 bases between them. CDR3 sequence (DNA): TGTGCCAGCAGCCTCCTTAATGAGCAGTTCTTC. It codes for CASSLLNEQFF.

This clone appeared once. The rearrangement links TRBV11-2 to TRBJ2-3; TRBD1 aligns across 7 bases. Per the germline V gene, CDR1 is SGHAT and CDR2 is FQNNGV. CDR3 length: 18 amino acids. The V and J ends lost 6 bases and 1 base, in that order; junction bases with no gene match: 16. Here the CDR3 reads CASRETGVKLNRTDTQYF. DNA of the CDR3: TGTGCCAGCAGGGAAACAGGGGTAAAATTAAATCGCACAGATACGCAGTATTTT.

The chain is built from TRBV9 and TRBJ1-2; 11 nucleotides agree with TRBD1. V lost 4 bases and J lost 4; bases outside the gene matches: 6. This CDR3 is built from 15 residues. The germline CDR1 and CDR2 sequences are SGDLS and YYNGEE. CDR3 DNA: TGTGCCAGCAGCCTTGGACAGGGGGCGGGCTATGGCTACACCTTC. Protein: CASSLGQGAGYGYTF.

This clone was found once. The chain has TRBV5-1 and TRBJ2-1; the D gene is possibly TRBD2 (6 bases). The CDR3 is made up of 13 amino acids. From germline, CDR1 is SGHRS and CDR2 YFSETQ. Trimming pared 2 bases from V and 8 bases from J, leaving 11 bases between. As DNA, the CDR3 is TGCGCCAGCAGCTTACAACTAGCTGATGAGCAGTTCTTC. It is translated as CASSLQLADEQFF.

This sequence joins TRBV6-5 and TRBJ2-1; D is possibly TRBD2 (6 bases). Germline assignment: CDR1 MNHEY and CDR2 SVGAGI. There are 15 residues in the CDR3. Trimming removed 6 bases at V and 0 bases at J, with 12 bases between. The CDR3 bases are TGTGCCAGCAGGGCTAGCGTGGGCTCCTACAATGAGCAGTTCTTC. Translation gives CASRASVGSYNEQFF.

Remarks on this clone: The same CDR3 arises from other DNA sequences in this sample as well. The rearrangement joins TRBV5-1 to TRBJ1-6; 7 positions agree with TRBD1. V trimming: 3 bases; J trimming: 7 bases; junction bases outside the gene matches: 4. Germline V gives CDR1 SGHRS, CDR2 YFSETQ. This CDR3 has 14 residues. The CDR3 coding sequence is TGCGCCAGCAGCTCCGGGACAGTAAATTCACCCCTCCACTTT. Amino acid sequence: CASSSGTVNSPLHF.

The CDR3 is CASSVTEATNEKLFF. The CDR3 nucleotides are TGTGCCAGCAGCGTGACCGAGGCAACTAATGAAAAACTGTTTTTT. The gene calls are TRBV7-8 and TRBJ1-4; D gene uncertain. Germline-derived CDR1 and CDR2 are SGHVS and FQNEAQ. V was shortened by 5 bases and J by 0 bases, with 10 bases between the two germline ends. The CDR3 contains 15 residues.

CDR3 DNA sequence: TGCGCCAGCAGCTTGGAACTAGCGGGAGTTGAGACCCAGTACTTC. Translation: CASSLELAGVETQYF. The chain couples TRBV5-1 to TRBJ2-5; 11 bases fit TRBD2. The CDR3 is 15 amino acids. The junction had 3 bases not matched to a gene; V was cut back by 0 bases and J by 5 bases. CDR1 is SGHRS and CDR2 is YFSETQ in the germline V gene.

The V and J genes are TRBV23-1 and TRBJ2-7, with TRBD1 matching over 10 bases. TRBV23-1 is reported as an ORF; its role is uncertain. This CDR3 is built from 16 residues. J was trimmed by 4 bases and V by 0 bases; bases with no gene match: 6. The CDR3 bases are TGCGCCAGCAGTCAATCTAGGACAGGGGGACGTTACGAGCAGTACGTC. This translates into CASSQSRTGGRYEQYV.

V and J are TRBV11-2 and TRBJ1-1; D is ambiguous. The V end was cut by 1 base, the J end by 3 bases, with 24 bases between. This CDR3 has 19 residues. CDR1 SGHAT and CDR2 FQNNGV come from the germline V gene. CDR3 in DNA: TGTGCCAGCAGCTTAGTTGGGATGGCGGGGAGGGCGGCGGACACTGAAGCTTTCTTT. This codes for CASSLVGMAGRAADTEAFF.

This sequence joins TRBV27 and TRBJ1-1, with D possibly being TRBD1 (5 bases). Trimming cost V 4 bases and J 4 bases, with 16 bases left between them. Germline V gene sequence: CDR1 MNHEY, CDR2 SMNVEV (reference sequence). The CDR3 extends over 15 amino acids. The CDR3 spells CASSSIPAGPTEAFF. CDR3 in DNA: TGTGCCAGCAGTTCAATCCCGGCGGGGCCCACTGAAGCTTTCTTT.

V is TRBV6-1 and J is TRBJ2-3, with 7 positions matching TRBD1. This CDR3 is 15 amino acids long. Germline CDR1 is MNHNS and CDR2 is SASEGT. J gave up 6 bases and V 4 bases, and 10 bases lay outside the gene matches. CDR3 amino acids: CASSAYRGPRDTQYF. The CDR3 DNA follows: TGTGCCAGCAGTGCATACAGGGGCCCAAGGGATACGCAGTATTTT.

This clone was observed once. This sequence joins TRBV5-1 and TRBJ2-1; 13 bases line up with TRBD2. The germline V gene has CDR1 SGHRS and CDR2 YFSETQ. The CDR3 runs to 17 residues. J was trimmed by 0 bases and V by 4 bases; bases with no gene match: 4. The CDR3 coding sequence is TGCGCCAGCAGCGGGGGACTAGCGGGAAGCTCCTACAATGAGCAGTTCTTC. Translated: CASSGGLAGSSYNEQFF.

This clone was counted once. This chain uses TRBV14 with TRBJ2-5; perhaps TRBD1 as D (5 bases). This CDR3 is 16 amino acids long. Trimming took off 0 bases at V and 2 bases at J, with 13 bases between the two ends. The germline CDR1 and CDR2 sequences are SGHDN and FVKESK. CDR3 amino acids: CASSQDKGAWQETQYF. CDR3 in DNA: TGTGCCAGCAGCCAAGATAAAGGGGCTTGGCAAGAGACCCAGTACTTC.

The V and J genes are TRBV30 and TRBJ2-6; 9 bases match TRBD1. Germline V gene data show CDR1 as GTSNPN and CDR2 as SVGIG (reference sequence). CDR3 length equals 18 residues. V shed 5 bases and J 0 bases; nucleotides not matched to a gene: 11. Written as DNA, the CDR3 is TGTGCCTGGGGGCATCCGACAGGGGGTATCTCTGGGGCCAACGTCCTGACTTTC. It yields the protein CAWGHPTGGISGANVLTF.

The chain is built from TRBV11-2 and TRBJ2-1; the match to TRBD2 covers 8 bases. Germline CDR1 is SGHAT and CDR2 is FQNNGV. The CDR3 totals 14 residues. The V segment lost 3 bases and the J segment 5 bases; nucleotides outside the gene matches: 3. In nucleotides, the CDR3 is TGTGCCAGCAGCTTCCTCGGGAGGGACAATGAGCAGTTCTTC. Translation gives CASSFLGRDNEQFF.

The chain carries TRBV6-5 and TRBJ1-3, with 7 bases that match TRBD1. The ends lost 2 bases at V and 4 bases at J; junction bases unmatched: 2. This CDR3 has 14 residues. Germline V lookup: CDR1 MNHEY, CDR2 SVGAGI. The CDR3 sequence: CASSYRGPGNTIYF. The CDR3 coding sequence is TGTGCCAGCAGTTACAGGGGGCCGGGAAACACCATATATTTT.

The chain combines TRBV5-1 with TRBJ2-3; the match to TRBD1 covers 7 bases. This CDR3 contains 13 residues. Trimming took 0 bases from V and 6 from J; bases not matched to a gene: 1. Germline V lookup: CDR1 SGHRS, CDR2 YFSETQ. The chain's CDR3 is CASSLEGADTQYF. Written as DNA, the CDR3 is TGCGCCAGCAGCTTGGAGGGGGCGGATACGCAGTATTTT.

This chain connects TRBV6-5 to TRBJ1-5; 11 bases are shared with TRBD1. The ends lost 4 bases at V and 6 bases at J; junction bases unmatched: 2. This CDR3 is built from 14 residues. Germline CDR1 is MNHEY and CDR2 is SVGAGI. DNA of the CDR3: TGTGCCAGCAGTTTGGACAGGGGGCCTCAGCCCCAGCATTTT. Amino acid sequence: CASSLDRGPQPQHF.

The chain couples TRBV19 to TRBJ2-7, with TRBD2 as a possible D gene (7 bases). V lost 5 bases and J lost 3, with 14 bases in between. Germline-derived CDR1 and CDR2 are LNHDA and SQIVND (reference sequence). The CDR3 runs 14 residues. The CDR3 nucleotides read TGTGCCAGTAGTCCCCGGGGGGCGAGCTACGAGCAGTACGTC. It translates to CASSPRGASYEQYV.